These 22 T cell receptor beta chains share one sample of origin, sequenced in a study of blood T cell repertoires in COVID-19. Only in-frame clones appear in the TCRdb table, and some are missing; sequencing was by immunoSEQ multiplex PCR. The sample comprises 260,000 or so clones, 85% of which are singletons, and 2.5% to 3% rests with the top ten. Material for sequencing was PBMCs or T cells enriched from blood (not recorded which). All receptors derive from a woman between 50 and 59 years old who had recovered from COVID-19.

The V and J genes are TRBV10-3 and TRBJ2-5, with TRBD1 identical over 9 bases. J gave up 5 bases and V 4 bases, and 8 bases lay outside the gene matches. Germline-derived CDR1 and CDR2 are ENHRY and SYGVKD. The CDR3 is 15 residues long. CDR3 in amino acids: CAISAHGQGRETQYF. CDR3 DNA: TGTGCCATCAGTGCGCACGGACAGGGGAGGGAGACCCAGTACTTC.

The chain combines TRBV10-3 with TRBJ1-3, with 11 nucleotides matching TRBD1. Germline V gives CDR1 ENHRY, CDR2 SYGVKD. V lost 4 bases, J lost 2 bases, and 1 base stayed unmatched. This CDR3 is built from 15 residues. CDR3 DNA: TGTGCCATCAGTGTGGGACAGGGGGCTGGAAACACCATATATTTT. As protein: CAISVGQGAGNTIYF.

Of note for this clone: The same CDR3 also results from other DNA sequences found in this sample. The chain joins TRBV5-1 to TRBJ2-5; a possible D gene is TRBD2 (6 bases). Germline loops: CDR1 SGHRS, CDR2 YFSETQ. Trimming left V 4 bases short and J 1 base short, with 17 bases between. CDR3 size: 16 residues. CDR3 loop: CASSLVGGGSQETQYF. The CDR3 DNA reads TGCGCCAGCAGCCTAGTCGGTGGAGGGTCCCAAGAGACCCAGTACTTC.

The V gene is TRBV2, the J gene TRBJ2-1, with TRBD1 matching 9 bases. CDR3 length: 16 residues. V gave up 5 bases and J gave up 4 bases; unmatched junction bases: 9. CDR1 SNHLY and CDR2 FYNNEI come from the germline V gene. CDR3: CASSSRETGGYNEQFF. The CDR3 DNA reads as TGTGCCAGCAGTAGCCGTGAGACAGGGGGATACAATGAGCAGTTCTTC. The full variable domain, completed using reference TRBV2 and TRBJ2-1, is EPEVTQTPSHQVTQMGQEVILRCVPISNHLYFYWYRQILGQKVEFLVSFYNNEISEKSEIFDDQFSVERPDGSNFTLKIRSTKLEDSAMYFCASSSRETGGYNEQFFGPGTRLTVL.

This chain uses TRBV28 with TRBJ2-2, with D perhaps matching TRBD2 (6 bases). CDR3 length: 16 amino acids. Trimming cost V 2 bases and J 10 bases, with 20 bases left between them. Germline CDR1 reads MDHEN; CDR2 reads SYDVKM. CDR3: CASSLGDQAGHEELFF. The CDR3 coding sequence is TGTGCCAGCAGTTTAGGGGACCAAGCGGGTCATGAGGAGCTGTTTTTT.

The rearrangement links TRBV7-9 to TRBJ1-4; a weak D match, TRBD1 (5 bases). V shed 4 bases and J shed 5 bases, with 5 bases lying between them. This CDR3 region has 12 residues. Germline V CDR1 and CDR2: SEHNR, FQNEAQ (reference sequence). In DNA form, the CDR3 reads TGTGCCAGCAGCTCAGGGAATGAAAAACTGTTTTTT. Protein: CASSSGNEKLFF.

The chain links TRBV5-5 to TRBJ1-4; D is undetermined. This CDR3 contains 14 residues. V was shortened by 0 bases and J by 4 bases, with 7 bases between the two germline ends. Germline assignment: CDR1 SGHKS and CDR2 YYEKEE (reference sequence). CDR3 sequence reads: CASSLVQNNEKLFF. The CDR3 nucleotides read TGTGCCAGCAGCTTGGTCCAGAATAATGAAAAACTGTTTTTT.

V gene TRBV2 combines with J gene TRBJ1-5, with 8 bases aligning to TRBD1. V was pared by 6 bases and J by 6 bases, with 10 bases of the junction left unmatched. Germline V gene sequence: CDR1 SNHLY, CDR2 FYNNEI. The CDR3 consists of 15 residues. The chain's CDR3 is CASSRDQGARQPQHF. In nucleotides, the CDR3 is TGTGCCAGCAGCCGAGACCAGGGGGCCCGTCAGCCCCAGCATTTT. Filled out from reference TRBV2 and TRBJ1-5, the complete variable domain reads EPEVTQTPSHQVTQMGQEVILRCVPISNHLYFYWYRQILGQKVEFLVSFYNNEISEKSEIFDDQFSVERPDGSNFTLKIRSTKLEDSAMYFCASSRDQGARQPQHFGDGTRLSIL.

J is TRBJ2-7 and V is TRBV6-2 or TRBV6-3, with TRBD2 matching over 7 bases. Trimming at V came to 4 bases and at J to 3 bases, leaving 6 bases not matched to a gene. The CDR3 loop spans 14 amino acids. Germline CDR1 and CDR2: MNHEY and SVGEGT. Written as DNA, the CDR3 is TGTGCCAGCAGTTTACGGGGGGAGGGCTACGAGCAGTACTTC. It codes for CASSLRGEGYEQYF.

The rearrangement uses TRBV6-2 or TRBV6-3 and TRBJ2-1, with a weak D call TRBD2 (5 bases). Between the trimmed V and J ends, which lost 0 bases and 2 bases, there was a span of 14 bases. This CDR3 is built from 17 residues. Looked up from germline, CDR1 is MNHEY and CDR2 is SVGEGT. CDR3 bases: TGTGCCAGCAGTTACTCCCGGCGGAGCGGAACCTACAATGAGCAGTTCTTC. Translated: CASSYSRRSGTYNEQFF.

For the CDR3, the DNA is TGTGCCAGCAGTTTCACGCAGGGTTTGACACCCCTCCACTTT. Amino acid sequence: CASSFTQGLTPLHF. The chain employs TRBV27 and TRBJ1-6; a weak D match, TRBD1 (5 bases). The CDR3 covers 14 residues. Germline V gene sequence: CDR1 MNHEY, CDR2 SMNVEV (reference sequence). V lost 3 bases, J lost 11 bases, and 14 bases lay in between.

The genes are TRBV7-9 and TRBJ1-5; the D is unclear. The CDR3 has 16 amino acids. Looked up from germline, CDR1 is SEHNR and CDR2 is FQNEAQ (reference sequence). Trimming cost V 5 bases and J 0 bases, with 14 bases left between them. DNA of the CDR3: TGTGCCAGCAGCCCCGCGCGGGATCATAGCAATCAGCCCCAGCATTTT. Its translation is CASSPARDHSNQPQHF. The whole variable domain, remainder taken from reference TRBV7-9 and TRBJ1-5, is DTGVSQNPRHKITKRGQNVTFRCDPISEHNRLYWYRQTLGQGPEFLTYFQNEAQLEKSRLLSDRFSAERPKGSFSTLEIQRTEQGDSAMYLCASSPARDHSNQPQHFGDGTRLSIL.

CDR3 DNA sequence: TGTGCCAGCAGCCCCGCCGGACTAGCGGGGACCCTTCTGTCAGATACGCAGTATTTT. Translation gives CASSPAGLAGTLLSDTQYF. The chain uses TRBV7-3 and TRBJ2-3, with TRBD2 matching 12 bases. Germline V gene lookup returns CDR1 SGHTA and CDR2 FQGTGA. The CDR3 runs 19 residues. V dropped 5 bases and J dropped 4; count of bases not matched to a gene: 16.

The CDR3 bases are TGTGCCAGCTCGGCGGGACTAGCGGAAAACAATGAGCAGTTCTTC. Translating gives CASSAGLAENNEQFF. This rearrangement joins TRBV18 to TRBJ2-1, with 11 positions matching TRBD2. CDR3 length: 15 amino acids. Per germline, CDR1 KGHSH and CDR2 LQKENI. J lost 5 bases, V lost 6 bases, and 6 bases had no gene match.

This chain links TRBV28 with TRBJ1-2; D is ambiguous. The V gene lost 3 bases and the J gene lost 7 bases, with 21 bases spanning the gap. Germline loops: CDR1 MDHEN, CDR2 SYDVKM. The CDR3 extends over 16 amino acids. The CDR3 DNA is TGTGCCAGCAGTTTCGGCGGAGGCCAAGAGGGCTTTGGCTACACCTTC. Translation: CASSFGGGQEGFGYTF.

The rearrangement uses TRBV7-6 and TRBJ2-7; 12 positions match TRBD2. Germline CDR1 SGHVS, CDR2 FNYEAQ. CDR3 length: 14 amino acids. Trimming took 3 bases from V and 6 from J; bases not matched to a gene: 3. The CDR3 loop is CASSLGGLAGEQYF. The CDR3 DNA sequence: TGTGCCAGCAGCTTGGGGGGACTAGCGGGCGAGCAGTACTTC.

The genes are TRBV7-2 and TRBJ1-6; D not certain. V lost 5 bases, J lost 7 bases, and 18 bases lay in between. This CDR3 has 16 residues. The germline CDR1 and CDR2 sequences are SGHTA and FQGNSA. The CDR3 DNA is TGTGCCAGCAGCCTTCGGGTCTTATCGGGGAATTCACCCCTCCACTTT. As protein: CASSLRVLSGNSPLHF.

V and J are TRBV5-5 and TRBJ2-5; a possible D gene is TRBD2 (5 bases). Germline V lookup: CDR1 SGHKS, CDR2 YYEKEE (reference sequence). The V end lost 4 bases, the J end lost 2 bases, and 18 bases lay between the germline ends. This CDR3 comprises 16 residues. The CDR3 protein is CASSPAFVGVQETQYF. The CDR3 DNA reads as TGTGCCAGCAGCCCTGCCTTTGTCGGGGTTCAAGAGACCCAGTACTTC.

This clone was picked up one time. The rearrangement uses TRBV30 and TRBJ1-5, with D hard to call. The germline CDR1 and CDR2 sequences are GTSNPN and SVGIG (reference sequence). This CDR3 region has 13 residues. V lost 1 base, J lost 5 bases, and 9 bases lay in between. Written as DNA, the CDR3 is TGTGCCTGGAGTGCCCGGGATTATCAGCCCCAGCATTTT. Amino acid sequence: CAWSARDYQPQHF.

The chain combines TRBV7-3 with TRBJ1-1; TRBD1 aligns across 7 bases. The germline gives CDR1 SGHTA, CDR2 FQGTGA. This CDR3 is 16 amino acids long. Losses at the gene ends were 3 bases for V and 4 bases for J; bases not matched to a gene: 11. CDR3 sequence: CASSLDPRGQGTEAFF. Here the CDR3 DNA reads TGTGCCAGCAGCTTGGATCCGAGGGGGCAGGGCACTGAAGCTTTCTTT.

The chain has TRBV7-3 and TRBJ2-7, with TRBD2 matching over 9 bases. The CDR3 totals 15 residues. Looked up from germline, CDR1 is SGHTA and CDR2 is FQGTGA. J gave up 3 bases and V 5 bases, and 8 bases lay outside the gene matches. The CDR3 DNA is TGTGCCAGCAGCCGAGATGCTAGCGGGGACTACGAGCAGTACTTC. Its protein is CASSRDASGDYEQYF.

V and J are TRBV5-6 and TRBJ2-2; 10 bases align to TRBD2. Germline CDR1 reads SGHDT; CDR2 reads YYEEEE. The CDR3 loop spans 17 amino acids. V gave up 0 bases and J gave up 8 bases; unmatched junction bases: 10. Written as DNA, the CDR3 is TGTGCCAGCAGCTTGGCGCTAGCGGGAGCGAAATCGGGGGAGCTGTTTTTT. Its translation is CASSLALAGAKSGELFF.